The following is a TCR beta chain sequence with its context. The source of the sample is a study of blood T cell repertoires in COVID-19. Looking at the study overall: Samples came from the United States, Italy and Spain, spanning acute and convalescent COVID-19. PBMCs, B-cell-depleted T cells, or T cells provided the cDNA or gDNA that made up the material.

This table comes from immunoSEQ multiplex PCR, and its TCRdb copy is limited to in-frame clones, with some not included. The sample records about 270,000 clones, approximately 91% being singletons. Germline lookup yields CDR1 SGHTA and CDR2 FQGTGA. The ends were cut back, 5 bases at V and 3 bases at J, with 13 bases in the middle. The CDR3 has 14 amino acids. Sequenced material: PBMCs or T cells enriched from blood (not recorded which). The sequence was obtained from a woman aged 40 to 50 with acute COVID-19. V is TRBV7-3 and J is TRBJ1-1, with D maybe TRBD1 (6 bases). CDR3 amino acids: CASSPGAGYTEAFF. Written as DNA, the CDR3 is TGTGCCAGCAGCCCAGGGGCTGGTTACACTGAAGCTTTCTTT.